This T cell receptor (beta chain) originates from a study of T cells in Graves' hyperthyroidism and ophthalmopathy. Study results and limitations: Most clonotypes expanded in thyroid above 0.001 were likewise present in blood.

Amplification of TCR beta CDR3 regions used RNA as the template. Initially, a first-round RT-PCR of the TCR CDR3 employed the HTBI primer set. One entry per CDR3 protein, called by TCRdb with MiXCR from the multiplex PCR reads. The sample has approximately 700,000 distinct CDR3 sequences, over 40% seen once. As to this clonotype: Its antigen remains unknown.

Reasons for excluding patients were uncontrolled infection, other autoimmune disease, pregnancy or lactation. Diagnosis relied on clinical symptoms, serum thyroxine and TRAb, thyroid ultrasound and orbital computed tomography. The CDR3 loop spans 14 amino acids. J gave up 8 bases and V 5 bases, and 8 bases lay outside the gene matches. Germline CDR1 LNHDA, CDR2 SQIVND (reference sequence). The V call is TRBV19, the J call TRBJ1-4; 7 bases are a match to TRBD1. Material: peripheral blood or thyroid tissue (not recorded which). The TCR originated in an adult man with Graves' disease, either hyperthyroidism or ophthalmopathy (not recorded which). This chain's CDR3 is CASSARTGPEKLFF. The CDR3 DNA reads TGTGCCAGTAGTGCTCGGACAGGCCCAGAAAAACTGTTTTTT.